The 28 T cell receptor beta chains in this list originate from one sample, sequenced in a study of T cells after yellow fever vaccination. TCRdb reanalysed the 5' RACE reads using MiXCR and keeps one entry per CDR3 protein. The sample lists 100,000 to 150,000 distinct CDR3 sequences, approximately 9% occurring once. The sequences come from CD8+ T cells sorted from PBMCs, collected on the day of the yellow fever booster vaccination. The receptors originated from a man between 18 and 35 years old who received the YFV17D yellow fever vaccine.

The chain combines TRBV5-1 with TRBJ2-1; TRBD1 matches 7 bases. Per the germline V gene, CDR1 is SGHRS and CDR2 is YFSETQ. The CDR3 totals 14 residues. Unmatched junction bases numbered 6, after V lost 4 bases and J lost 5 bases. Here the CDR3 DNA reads TGCGCCAGCAGCATGGTAGGGGGCAACAATGAGCAGTTCTTC. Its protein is CASSMVGGNNEQFF.

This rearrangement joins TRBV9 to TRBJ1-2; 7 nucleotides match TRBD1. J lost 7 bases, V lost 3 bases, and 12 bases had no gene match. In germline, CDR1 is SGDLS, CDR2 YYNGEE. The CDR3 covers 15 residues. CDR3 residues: CASSDLTGFLRGYTF. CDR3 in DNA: TGTGCCAGCAGCGACTTGACAGGGTTTCTCCGTGGCTACACCTTC.

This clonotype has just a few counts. CDR3 region: CASTSRWGAGANVLTF. The CDR3 region has the DNA TGTGCCAGCACCTCAAGGTGGGGGGCTGGGGCCAACGTCCTGACTTTC. V usage is TRBV3-1 and J usage is TRBJ2-6; TRBD2 is a possible D gene (6 bases). This CDR3 is 16 amino acids long. Germline lookup yields CDR1 LGHDT and CDR2 YNNKEL (reference sequence). V dropped 7 bases and J dropped 2 bases, with 15 bases sitting between them.

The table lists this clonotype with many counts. The CDR3 is CSVEDPLDAAEETQYF. As DNA, the CDR3 is TGCAGCGTTGAAGATCCGTTGGACGCAGCCGAAGAGACCCAGTACTTC. The gene calls are TRBV29-1 and TRBJ2-5; D unresolved. The CDR3 is 16 residues long. Trimming stripped 0 bases from V and 3 bases from J, with 17 bases between. Per germline, CDR1 SQVTM and CDR2 ANQGSEA.

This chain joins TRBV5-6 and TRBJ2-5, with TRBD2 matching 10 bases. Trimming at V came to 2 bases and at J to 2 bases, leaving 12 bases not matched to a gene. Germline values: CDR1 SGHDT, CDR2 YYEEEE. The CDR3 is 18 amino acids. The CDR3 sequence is CASSFPIAGGPQQETQYF. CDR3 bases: TGTGCCAGCAGCTTTCCGATAGCGGGGGGACCACAACAAGAGACCCAGTACTTC.

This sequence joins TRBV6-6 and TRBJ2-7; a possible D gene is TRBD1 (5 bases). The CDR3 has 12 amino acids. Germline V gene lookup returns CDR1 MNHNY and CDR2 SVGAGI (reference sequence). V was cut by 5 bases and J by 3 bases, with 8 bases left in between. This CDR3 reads CASSQDIYEQYV. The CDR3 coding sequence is TGTGCCAGCAGTCAGGACATCTACGAGCAGTACGTC.

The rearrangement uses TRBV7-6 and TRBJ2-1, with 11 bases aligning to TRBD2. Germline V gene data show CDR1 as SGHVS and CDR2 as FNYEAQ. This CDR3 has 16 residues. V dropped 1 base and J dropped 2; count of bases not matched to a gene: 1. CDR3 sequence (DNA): TGTGCCAGCAGCTTAGAACTAGCGGGGGCCTACAATGAGCAGTTCTTC. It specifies CASSLELAGAYNEQFF.

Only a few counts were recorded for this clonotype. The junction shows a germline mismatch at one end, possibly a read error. Here the CDR3 reads CASSWTGYSEAFF. The CDR3 region has the DNA TGTGCCAGCAGTTGGACGGGATATTCTGAGGCTTTCTTT. The chain uses TRBV27 and TRBJ1-1; D is uncertain. The CDR3 loop spans 13 amino acids. Looked up from germline, CDR1 is MNHEY and CDR2 is SMNVEV (reference sequence).

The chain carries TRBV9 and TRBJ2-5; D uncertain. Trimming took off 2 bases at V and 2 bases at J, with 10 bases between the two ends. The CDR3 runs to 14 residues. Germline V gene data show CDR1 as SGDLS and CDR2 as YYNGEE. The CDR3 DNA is TGTGCCAGCAGCGTCCGGGCAGAACAAGAGACCCAGTACTTC. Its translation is CASSVRAEQETQYF.

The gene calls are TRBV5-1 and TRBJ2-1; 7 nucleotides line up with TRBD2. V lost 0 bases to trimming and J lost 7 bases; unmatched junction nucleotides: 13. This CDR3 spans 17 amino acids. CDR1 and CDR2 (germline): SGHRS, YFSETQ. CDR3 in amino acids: CASSLAEDTSESNEQFF. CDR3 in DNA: TGCGCCAGCAGCTTGGCGGAGGACACTAGCGAGTCGAATGAGCAGTTCTTC.

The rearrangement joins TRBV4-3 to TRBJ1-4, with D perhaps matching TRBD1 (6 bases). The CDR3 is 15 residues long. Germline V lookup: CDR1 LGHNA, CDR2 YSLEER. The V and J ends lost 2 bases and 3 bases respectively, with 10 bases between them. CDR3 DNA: TGCGCCAGCAGCCAAATAGGACAGCCTAATGAAAAACTGTTTTTT. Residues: CASSQIGQPNEKLFF.

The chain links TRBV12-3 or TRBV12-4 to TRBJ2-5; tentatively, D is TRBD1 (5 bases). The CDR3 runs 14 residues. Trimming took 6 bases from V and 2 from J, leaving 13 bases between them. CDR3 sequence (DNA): TGTGCCAGCAGAATCACAGGTTTTCAAGAGACCCAGTACTTC. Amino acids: CASRITGFQETQYF.

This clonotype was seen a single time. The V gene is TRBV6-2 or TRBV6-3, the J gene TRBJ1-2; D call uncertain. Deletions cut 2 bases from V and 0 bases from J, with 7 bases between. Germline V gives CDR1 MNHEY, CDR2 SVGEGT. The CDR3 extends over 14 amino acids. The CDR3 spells CASSYRETNYGYTF. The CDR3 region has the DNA TGTGCCAGCAGTTACAGAGAAACTAACTATGGCTACACCTTC.

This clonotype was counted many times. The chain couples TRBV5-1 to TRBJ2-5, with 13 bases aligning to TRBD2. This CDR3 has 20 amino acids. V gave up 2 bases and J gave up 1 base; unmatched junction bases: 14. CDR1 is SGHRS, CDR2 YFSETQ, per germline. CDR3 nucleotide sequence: TGCGCCAGCAGCTTCCTTACTGCGGGACTAGCGGGGACCTTCCAAGAGACCCAGTACTTC. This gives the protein CASSFLTAGLAGTFQETQYF.

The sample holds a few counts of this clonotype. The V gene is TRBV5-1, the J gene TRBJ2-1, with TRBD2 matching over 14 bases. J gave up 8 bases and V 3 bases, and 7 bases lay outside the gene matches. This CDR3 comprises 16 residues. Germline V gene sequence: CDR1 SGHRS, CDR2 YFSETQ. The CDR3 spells CASSYLGTSGGDEQFF. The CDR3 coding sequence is TGCGCCAGCAGCTATCTGGGGACTAGCGGGGGCGATGAGCAGTTCTTC. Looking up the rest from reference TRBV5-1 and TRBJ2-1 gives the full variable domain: KAGVTQTPRYLIKTRGQQVTLSCSPISGHRSVSWYQQTPGQGLQFLFEYFSETQRNKGNFPGRFSGRQFSNSRSEMNVSTLELGDSALYLCASSYLGTSGGDEQFFGPGTRLTVL.

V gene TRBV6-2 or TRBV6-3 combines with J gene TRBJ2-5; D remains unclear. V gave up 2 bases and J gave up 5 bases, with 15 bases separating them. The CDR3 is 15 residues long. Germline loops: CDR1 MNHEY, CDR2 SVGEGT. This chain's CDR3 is CASSYPRLGLETQYF. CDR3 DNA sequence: TGTGCCAGCAGTTACCCCCGGCTGGGGTTGGAGACCCAGTACTTC.

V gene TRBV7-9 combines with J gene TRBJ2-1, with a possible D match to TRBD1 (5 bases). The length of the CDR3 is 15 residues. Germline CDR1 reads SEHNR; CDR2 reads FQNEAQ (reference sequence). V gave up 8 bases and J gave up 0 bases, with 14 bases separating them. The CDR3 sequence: CASPGMKSSYNEQFF. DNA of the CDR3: TGTGCCAGCCCAGGGATGAAGAGCTCCTACAATGAGCAGTTCTTC.

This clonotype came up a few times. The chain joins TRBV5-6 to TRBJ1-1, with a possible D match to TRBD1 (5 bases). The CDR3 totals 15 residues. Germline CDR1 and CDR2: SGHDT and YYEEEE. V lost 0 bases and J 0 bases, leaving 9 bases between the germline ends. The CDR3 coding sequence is TGTGCCAGCAGCTTGGGGGGGAGTTTGAACACTGAAGCTTTCTTT. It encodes CASSLGGSLNTEAFF.

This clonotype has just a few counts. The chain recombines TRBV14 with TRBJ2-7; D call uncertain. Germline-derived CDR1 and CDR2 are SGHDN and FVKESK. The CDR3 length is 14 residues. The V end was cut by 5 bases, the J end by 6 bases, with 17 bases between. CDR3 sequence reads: CASSSSTGLGEQYV. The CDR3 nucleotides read TGTGCCAGCAGCTCTTCGACTGGGCTGGGCGAGCAGTACGTC.

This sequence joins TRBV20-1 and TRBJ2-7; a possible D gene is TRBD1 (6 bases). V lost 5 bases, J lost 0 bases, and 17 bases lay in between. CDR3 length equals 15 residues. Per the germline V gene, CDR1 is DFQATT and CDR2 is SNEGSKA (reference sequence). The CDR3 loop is CSALIDRDISYEQYF. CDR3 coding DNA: TGCAGTGCTCTTATAGACCGGGACATCTCCTACGAGCAGTACTTC.

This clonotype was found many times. This chain's CDR3 is CSVGGVVSEAFF. The DNA of the CDR3 is TGCAGCGTTGGGGGGGTTGTATCCGAAGCTTTCTTT. This rearrangement joins TRBV29-1 to TRBJ1-1; possibly TRBD1 for D (5 bases). The V end lost 4 bases, the J end lost 8 bases, and 14 bases lay between the germline ends. The germline V gene encodes CDR1 SQVTM and CDR2 ANQGSEA. This CDR3 comprises 12 residues.

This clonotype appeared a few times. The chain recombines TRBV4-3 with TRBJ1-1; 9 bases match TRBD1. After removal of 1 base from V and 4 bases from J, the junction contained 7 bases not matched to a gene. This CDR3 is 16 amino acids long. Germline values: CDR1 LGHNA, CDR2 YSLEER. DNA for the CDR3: TGCGCCAGCAGCCAAGTCGGGACAGGGAGGAGCACTGAAGCTTTCTTT. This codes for CASSQVGTGRSTEAFF.

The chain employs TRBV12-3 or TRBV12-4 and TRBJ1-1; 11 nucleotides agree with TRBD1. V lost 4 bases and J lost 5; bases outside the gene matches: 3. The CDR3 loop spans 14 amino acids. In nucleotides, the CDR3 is TGTGCCAGCAGTTGGGACAGGGGGGGGACTGAAGCTTTCTTT. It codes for CASSWDRGGTEAFF.

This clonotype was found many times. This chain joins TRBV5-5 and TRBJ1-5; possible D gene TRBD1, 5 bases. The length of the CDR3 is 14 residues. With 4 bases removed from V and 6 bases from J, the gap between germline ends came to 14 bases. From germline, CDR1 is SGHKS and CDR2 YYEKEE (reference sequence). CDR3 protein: CASSIGHLGQPQHF. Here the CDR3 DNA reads TGTGCCAGCAGCATCGGACACCTCGGTCAGCCCCAGCATTTT.

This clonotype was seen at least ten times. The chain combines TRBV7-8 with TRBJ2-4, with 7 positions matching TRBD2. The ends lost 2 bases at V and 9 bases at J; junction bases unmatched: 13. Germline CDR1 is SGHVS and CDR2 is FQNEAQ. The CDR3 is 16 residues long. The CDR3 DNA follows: TGTGCCAGCAGCTTAACCGGCCAGCCAACGGGGGGCATTCAGTACTTC. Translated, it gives CASSLTGQPTGGIQYF.

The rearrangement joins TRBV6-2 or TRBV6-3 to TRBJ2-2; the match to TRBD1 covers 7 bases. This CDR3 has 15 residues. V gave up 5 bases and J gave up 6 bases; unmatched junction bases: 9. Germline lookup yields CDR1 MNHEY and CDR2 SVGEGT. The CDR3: CASSLETGMAGELFF. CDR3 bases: TGTGCCAGCAGTCTGGAGACAGGGATGGCCGGGGAGCTGTTTTTT.

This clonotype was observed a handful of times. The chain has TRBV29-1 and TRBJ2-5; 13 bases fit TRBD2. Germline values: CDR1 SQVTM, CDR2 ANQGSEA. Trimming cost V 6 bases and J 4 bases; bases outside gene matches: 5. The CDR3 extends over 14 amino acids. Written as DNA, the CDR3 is TGCAGCGTCTGGGGACTAGCGGGGACAGAGACCCAGTACTTC. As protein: CSVWGLAGTETQYF.

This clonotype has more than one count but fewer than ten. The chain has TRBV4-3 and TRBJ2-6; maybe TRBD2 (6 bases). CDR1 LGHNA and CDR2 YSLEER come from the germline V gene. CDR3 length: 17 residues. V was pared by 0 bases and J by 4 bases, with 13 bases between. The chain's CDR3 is CASSQELGGAGANVLTF. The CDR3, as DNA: TGCGCCAGCAGCCAAGAATTAGGAGGGGCCGGGGCCAACGTCCTGACTTTC.